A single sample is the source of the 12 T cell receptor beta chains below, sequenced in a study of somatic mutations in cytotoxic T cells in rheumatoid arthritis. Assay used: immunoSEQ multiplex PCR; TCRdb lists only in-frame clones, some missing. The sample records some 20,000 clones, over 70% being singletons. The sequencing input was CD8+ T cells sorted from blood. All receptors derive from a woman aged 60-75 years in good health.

The CDR3 region has the DNA TGCGCCAGCAGCATTAGCGATGAGCAGTTCTTC. This encodes CASSISDEQFF. This sequence joins TRBV5-1 and TRBJ2-1; weak D call: TRBD2 (5 bases). CDR1 and CDR2 from the germline V gene are SGHRS and YFSETQ. There are 11 residues in the CDR3. V was pared by 4 bases and J by 8 bases, with 7 bases between.

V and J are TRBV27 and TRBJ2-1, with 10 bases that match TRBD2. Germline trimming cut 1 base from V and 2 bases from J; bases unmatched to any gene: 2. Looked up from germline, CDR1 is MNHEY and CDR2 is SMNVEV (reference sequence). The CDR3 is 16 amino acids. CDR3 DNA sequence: TGTGCCAGCAGTTTATGGAGCGGGAGGGCCTACAATGAGCAGTTCTTC. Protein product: CASSLWSGRAYNEQFF.

CDR3 amino acids: CASRDRQGGGNTEAFF. Written as DNA, the CDR3 is TGCGCCAGTAGAGATAGACAGGGAGGGGGGAACACTGAAGCTTTCTTT. The chain recombines TRBV10-2 with TRBJ1-1; 7 bases map to TRBD1. Germline CDR1 and CDR2: WSHSY and SAAADI. J gave up 1 base and V 9 bases, and 14 bases lay outside the gene matches. This CDR3 contains 16 residues.

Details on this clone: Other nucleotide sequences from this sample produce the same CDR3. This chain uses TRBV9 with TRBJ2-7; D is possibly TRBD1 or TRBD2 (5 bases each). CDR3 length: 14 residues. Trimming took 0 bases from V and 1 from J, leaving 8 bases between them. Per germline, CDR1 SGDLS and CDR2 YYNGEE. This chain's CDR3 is CASSVGGSSYEQYF. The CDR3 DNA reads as TGTGCCAGCAGCGTAGGGGGGTCGTCCTACGAGCAGTACTTC.

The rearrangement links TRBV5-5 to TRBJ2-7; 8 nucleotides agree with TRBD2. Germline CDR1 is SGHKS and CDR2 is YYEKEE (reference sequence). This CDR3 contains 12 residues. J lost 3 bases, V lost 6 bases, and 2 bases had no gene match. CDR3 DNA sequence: TGTGCCAGCATCGGGGGGGGCTACGAGCAGTACTTC. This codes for CASIGGGYEQYF. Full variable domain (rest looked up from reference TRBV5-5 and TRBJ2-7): DAGVTQSPTHLIKTRGQQVTLRCSPISGHKSVSWYQQVLGQGPQFIFQYYEKEERGRGNFPDRFSARQFPNYSSELNVNALLLGDSALYLCASIGGGYEQYFGPGTRLTVT.

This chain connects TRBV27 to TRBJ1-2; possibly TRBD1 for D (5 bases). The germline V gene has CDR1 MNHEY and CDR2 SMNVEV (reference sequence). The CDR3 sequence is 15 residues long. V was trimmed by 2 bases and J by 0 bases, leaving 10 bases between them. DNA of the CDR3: TGTGCCAGCAGTTTAGGGGCGAATCCTAACTATGGCTACACCTTC. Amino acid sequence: CASSLGANPNYGYTF.

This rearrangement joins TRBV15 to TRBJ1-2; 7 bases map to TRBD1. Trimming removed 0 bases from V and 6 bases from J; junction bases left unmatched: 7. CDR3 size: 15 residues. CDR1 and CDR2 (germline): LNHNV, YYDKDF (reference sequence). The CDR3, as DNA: TGTGCCACCAGCAGAGATACAGGGGACGGAAATGGCTACACCTTC. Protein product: CATSRDTGDGNGYTF.

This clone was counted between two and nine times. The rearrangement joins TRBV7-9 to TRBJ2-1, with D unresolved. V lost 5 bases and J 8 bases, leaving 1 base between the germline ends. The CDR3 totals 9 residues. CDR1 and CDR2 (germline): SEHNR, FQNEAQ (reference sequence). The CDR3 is CASSDEQFF. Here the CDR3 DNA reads TGTGCCAGCAGCGATGAGCAGTTCTTC.

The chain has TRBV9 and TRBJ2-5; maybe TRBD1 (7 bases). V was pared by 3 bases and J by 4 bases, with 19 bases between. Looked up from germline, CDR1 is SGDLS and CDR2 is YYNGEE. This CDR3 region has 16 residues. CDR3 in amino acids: CASSAGTQGVLETQYF. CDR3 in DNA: TGTGCCAGCAGCGCGGGGACTCAGGGGGTCCTAGAGACCCAGTACTTC.

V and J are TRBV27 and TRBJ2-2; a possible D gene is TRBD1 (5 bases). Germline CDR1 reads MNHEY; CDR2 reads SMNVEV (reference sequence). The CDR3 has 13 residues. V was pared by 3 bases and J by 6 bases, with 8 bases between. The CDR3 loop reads CASSFVRAGELFF. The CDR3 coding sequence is TGTGCCAGCAGTTTCGTCAGGGCCGGGGAGCTGTTTTTT.

CDR3 loop: CASSAGTEQYF. The CDR3 DNA follows: TGTGCCAGCAGTGCAGGGACCGAGCAGTACTTC. This chain links TRBV6-1 with TRBJ2-7; perhaps D is TRBD1 or TRBD2 (5 bases each). The CDR3 loop spans 11 amino acids. Germline CDR1 is MNHNS and CDR2 is SASEGT. Deletions cut 4 bases from V and 6 bases from J, with 7 bases between.

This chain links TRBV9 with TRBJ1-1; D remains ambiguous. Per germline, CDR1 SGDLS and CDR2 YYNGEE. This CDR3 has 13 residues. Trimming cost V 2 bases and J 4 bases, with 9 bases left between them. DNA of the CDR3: TGTGCCAGCAGCGTGAAGGGCGGCACTGAAGCTTTCTTT. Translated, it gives CASSVKGGTEAFF.